The source of this TCR beta chain is a study of human thymus T cells. Whole-study findings and limits: Thymic TCR repertoires of unrelated people reportedly overlapped highly. The authors found apparently biased V and J gene usage in thymic and blood repertoires.

Produced via immunoSEQ multiplex PCR; TCRdb's table is partial and in-frame only. The sample carries some 120,000 clones, over 85% recorded once. Details on this clone: Its antigen is currently unknown.

The thymus was resected at corrective cardiac surgery. The sample donors, healthy Finnish infants, were having corrective surgery for congenital heart defects. Germline assignment: CDR1 MNHEY and CDR2 SVGAGI. The V segment lost 6 bases and the J segment 1 base; nucleotides outside the gene matches: 4. The CDR3 covers 15 residues. The V and J genes are TRBV6-5 and TRBJ2-2; 8 bases align to TRBD1. Sequencing was done on a sample of thymus tissue. This receptor was obtained from a boy younger than two with a congenital heart defect but otherwise immunologically healthy. CDR3 protein: CASRPGTGNTGELFF. As DNA, the CDR3 is TGTGCCAGCAGACCCGGGACAGGGAACACCGGGGAGCTGTTTTTT.